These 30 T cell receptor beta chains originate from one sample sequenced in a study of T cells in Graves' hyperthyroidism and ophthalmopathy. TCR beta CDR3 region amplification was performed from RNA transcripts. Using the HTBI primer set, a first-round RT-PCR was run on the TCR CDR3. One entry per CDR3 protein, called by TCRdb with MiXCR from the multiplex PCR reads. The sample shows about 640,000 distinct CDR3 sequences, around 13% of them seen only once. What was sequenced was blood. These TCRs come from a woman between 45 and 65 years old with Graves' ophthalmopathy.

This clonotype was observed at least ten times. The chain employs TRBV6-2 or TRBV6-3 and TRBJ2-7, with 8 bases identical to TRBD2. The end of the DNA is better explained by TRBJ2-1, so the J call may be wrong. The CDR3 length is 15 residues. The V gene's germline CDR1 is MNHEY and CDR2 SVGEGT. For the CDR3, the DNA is TGTGCCAGCAGTACGGTGGGGGAGCGGGGGTACGAGCAGTTCTTC. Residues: CASSTVGERGYEQFF.

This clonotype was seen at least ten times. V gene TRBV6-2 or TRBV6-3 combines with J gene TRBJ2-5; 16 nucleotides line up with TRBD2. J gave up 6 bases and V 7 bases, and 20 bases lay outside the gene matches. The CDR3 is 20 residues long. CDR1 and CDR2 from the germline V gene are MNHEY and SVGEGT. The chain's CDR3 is CASNGLFGGGLAGGPKTQYF. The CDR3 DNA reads TGTGCCAGCAACGGTCTATTCGGGGGGGGACTAGCGGGAGGGCCGAAGACCCAGTACTTC.

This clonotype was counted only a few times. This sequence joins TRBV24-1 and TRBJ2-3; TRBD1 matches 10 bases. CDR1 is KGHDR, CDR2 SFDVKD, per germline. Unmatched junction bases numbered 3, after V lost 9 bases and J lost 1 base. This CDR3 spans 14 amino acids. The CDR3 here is CATAGTGGTDTQYF. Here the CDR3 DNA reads TGTGCCACCGCCGGGACAGGGGGCACAGATACGCAGTATTTT.

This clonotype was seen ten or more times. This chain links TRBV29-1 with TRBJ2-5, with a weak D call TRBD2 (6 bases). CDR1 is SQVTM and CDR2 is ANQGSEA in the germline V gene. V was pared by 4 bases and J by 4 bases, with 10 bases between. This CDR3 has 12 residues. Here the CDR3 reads CSVGVGLETQYF. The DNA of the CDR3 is TGCAGCGTTGGAGTGGGACTAGAGACCCAGTACTTC.

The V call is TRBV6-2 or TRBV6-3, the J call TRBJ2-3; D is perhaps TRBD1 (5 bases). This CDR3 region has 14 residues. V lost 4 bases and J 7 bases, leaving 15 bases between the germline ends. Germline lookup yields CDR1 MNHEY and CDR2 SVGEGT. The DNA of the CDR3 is TGTGCCAGCAGTTCGAGACAGTCTACAAATACGCAGTATTTT. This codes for CASSSRQSTNTQYF.

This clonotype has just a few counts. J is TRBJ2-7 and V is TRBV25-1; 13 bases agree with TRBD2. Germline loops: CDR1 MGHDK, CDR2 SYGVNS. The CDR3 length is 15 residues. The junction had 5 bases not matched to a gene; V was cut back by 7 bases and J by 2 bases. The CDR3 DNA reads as TGTGCCAGCACCAAGGGACTAGCGGGGCCCTACGAGCAGTACTTC. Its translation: CASTKGLAGPYEQYF.

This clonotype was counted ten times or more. CDR3 in amino acids: CASSLAGASTSYEQYF. Written as DNA, the CDR3 is TGTGCCAGCAGCTTAGCGGGGGCTAGCACCTCCTACGAGCAGTACTTC. The chain joins TRBV7-2 to TRBJ2-7; D might be TRBD1 (6 bases). Trimming pared 0 bases from V and 0 bases from J, leaving 12 bases between. Germline V gene data show CDR1 as SGHTA and CDR2 as FQGNSA. The CDR3 runs 16 residues.

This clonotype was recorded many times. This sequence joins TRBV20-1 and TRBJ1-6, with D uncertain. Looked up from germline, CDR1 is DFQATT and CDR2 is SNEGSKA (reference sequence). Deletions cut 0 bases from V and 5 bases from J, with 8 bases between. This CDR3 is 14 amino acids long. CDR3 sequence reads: CSARDAWHNSPLHF. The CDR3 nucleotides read TGCAGTGCTAGAGATGCTTGGCATAATTCACCCCTCCACTTT.

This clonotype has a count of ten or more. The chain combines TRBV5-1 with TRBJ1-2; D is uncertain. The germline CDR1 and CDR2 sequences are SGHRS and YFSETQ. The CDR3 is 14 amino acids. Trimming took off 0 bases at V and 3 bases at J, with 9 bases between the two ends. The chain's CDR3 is CASSLGGEYYGYTF. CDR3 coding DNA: TGCGCCAGCAGCTTGGGTGGGGAATACTATGGCTACACCTTC. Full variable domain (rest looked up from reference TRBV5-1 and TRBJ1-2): KAGVTQTPRYLIKTRGQQVTLSCSPISGHRSVSWYQQTPGQGLQFLFEYFSETQRNKGNFPGRFSGRQFSNSRSEMNVSTLELGDSALYLCASSLGGEYYGYTFGSGTRLTVV.

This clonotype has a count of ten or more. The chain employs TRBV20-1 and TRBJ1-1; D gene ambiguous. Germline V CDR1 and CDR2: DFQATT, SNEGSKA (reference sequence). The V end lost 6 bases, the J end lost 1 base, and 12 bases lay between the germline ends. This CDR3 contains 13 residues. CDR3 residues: CSALIGGNTEAFF. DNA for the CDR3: TGCAGTGCCTTAATTGGCGGGAACACTGAAGCTTTCTTT.

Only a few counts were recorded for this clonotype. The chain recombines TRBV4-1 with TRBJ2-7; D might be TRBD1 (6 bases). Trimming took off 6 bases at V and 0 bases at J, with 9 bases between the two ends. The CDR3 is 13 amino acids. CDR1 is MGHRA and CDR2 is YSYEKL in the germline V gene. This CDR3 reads CASRGTHSYEQYF. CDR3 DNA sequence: TGCGCCAGCAGGGGGACACACTCCTACGAGCAGTACTTC.

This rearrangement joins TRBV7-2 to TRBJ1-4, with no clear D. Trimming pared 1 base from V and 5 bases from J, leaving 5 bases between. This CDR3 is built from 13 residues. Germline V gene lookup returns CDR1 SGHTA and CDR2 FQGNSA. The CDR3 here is CASSLVSNEKLFF. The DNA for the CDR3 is TGTGCCAGCAGCTTAGTCTCCAATGAAAAACTGTTTTTT. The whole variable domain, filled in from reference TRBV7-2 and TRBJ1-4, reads GAGVSQSPSNKVTEKGKDVELRCDPISGHTALYWYRQSLGQGLEFLIYFQGNSAPDKSGLPSDRFSAERTGGSVSTLTIQRTQQEDSAVYLCASSLVSNEKLFFGSGTQLSVL.

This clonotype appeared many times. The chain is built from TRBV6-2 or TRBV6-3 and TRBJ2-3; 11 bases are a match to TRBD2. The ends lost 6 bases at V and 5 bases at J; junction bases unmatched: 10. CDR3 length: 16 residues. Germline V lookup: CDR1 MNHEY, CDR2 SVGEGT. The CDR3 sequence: CASRAIGTSGIDTQYF. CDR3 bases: TGTGCCAGCAGGGCCATCGGGACTAGCGGAATAGATACGCAGTATTTT.

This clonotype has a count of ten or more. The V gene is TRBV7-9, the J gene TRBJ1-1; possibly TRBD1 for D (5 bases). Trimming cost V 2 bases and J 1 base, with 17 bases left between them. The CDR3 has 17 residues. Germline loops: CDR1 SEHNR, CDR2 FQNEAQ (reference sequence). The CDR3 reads CASSLSALGGSNTEAFF. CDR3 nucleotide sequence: TGTGCCAGCAGCTTAAGTGCCCTCGGGGGTTCGAACACTGAAGCTTTCTTT.

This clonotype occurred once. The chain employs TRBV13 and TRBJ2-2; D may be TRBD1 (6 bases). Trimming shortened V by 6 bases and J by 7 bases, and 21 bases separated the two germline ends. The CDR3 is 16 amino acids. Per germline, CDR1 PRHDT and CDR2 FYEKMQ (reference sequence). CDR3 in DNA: TGTGCCAGCAGTCCCCCGGGGAGAGAACAGGGCGGGGAGCTGTTTTTT. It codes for CASSPPGREQGGELFF.

CDR3 DNA sequence: TGTGCCAGCAGCTCCACAGGGCCGGGGTACGAGCAGTACTTC. Translated, it gives CASSSTGPGYEQYF. The genes are TRBV7-9 and TRBJ2-7; tentatively, D is TRBD1 (6 bases). Trimming took off 4 bases at V and 4 bases at J, with 14 bases between the two ends. The CDR3 sequence is 14 residues long. Germline CDR1 SEHNR, CDR2 FQNEAQ (reference sequence).

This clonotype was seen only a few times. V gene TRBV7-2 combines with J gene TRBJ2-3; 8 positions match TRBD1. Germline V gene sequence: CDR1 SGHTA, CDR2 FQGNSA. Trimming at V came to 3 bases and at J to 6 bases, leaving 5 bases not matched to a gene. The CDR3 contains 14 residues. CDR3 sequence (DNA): TGTGCCAGCAGCTTCGGTACAGGGGGGGATACGCAGTATTTT. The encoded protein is CASSFGTGGDTQYF.

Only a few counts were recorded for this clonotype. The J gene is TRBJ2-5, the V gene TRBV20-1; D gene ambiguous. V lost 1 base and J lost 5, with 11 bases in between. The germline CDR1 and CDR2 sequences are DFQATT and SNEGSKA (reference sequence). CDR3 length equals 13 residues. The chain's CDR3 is CSARVVVAETQYF. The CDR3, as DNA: TGCAGTGCTAGAGTGGTCGTCGCGGAGACCCAGTACTTC.

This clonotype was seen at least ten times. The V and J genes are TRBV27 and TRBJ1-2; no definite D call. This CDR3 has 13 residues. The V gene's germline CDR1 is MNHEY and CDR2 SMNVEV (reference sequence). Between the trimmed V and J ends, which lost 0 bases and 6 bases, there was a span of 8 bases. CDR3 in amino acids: CASSLSRQHGYTF. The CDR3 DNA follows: TGTGCCAGCAGTTTATCGCGGCAACATGGCTACACCTTC.

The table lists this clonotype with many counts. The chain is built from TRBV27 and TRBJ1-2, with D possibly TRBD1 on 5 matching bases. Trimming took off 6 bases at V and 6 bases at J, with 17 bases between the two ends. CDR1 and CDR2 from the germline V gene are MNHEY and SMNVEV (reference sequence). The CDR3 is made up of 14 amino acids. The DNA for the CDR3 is TGTGCCAGCAGCCGATCAGCCGGGACCGATGGCTACACCTTC. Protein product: CASSRSAGTDGYTF.

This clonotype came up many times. Here the CDR3 reads CASIRLDSSGKNNEQFF. The CDR3 nucleotides are TGTGCCAGCATCCGGTTAGATTCTAGCGGGAAAAACAATGAGCAGTTCTTC. The chain has TRBV7-8 and TRBJ2-1; 9 nucleotides align to TRBD2. With V trimmed by 7 bases and J by 5 bases, 15 bases remained unmatched. The CDR3 has 17 residues. CDR1 and CDR2 from the germline V gene are SGHVS and FQNEAQ.

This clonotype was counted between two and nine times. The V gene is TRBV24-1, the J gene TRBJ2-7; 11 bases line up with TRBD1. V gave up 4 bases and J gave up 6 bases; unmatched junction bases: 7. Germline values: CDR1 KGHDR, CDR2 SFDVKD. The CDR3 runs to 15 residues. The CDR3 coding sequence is TGTGCCACCAGTGACTCCGGGACAGGGGGGACCGAGCAGTACTTC. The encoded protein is CATSDSGTGGTEQYF.

The CDR3 nucleotides are TGTGCCAGCAGTCAAACGGCGGAGCGCCAGCATTTT. It codes for CASSQTAERQHF. The chain has TRBV6-2 or TRBV6-3 and TRBJ1-5, with D unresolved. CDR3 length equals 12 residues. V lost 5 bases and J 12 bases, leaving 14 bases between the germline ends. Germline lookup yields CDR1 MNHEY and CDR2 SVGEGT.

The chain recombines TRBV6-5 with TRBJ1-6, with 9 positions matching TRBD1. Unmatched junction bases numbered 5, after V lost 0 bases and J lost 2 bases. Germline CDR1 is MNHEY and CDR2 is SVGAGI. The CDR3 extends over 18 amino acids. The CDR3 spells CASSYSNRGLAYNSPLHF. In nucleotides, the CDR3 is TGTGCCAGCAGTTACTCGAACAGGGGGCTCGCCTATAATTCACCCCTCCACTTT.

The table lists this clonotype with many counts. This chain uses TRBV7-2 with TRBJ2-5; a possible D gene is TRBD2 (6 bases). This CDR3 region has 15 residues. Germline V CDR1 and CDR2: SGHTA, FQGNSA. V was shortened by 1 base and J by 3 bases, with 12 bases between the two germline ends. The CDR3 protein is CASSLVWSGEETQYF. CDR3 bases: TGTGCCAGCAGCTTAGTATGGTCGGGGGAAGAGACCCAGTACTTC.

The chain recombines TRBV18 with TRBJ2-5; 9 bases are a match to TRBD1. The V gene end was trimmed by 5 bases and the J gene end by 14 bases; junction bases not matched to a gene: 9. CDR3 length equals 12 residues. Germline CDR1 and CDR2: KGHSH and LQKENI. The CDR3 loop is CASSFSQGAPYF. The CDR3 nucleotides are TGTGCCAGCTCATTCTCACAGGGGGCGCCTTACTTC.

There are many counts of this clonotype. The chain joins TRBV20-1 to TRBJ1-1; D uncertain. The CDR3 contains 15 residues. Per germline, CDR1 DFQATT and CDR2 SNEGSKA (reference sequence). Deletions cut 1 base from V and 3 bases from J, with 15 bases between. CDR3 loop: CSARGLGRGDTEAFF. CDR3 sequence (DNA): TGCAGTGCTAGAGGTTTAGGGAGAGGAGACACTGAAGCTTTCTTT.

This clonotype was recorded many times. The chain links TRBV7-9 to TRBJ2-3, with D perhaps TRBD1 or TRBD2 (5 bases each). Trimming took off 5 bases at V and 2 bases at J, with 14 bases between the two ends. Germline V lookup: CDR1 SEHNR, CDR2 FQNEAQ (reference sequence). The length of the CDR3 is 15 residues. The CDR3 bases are TGTGCCAGCAGCCCGTCCGGGGCTTACACAGATACGCAGTATTTT. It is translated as CASSPSGAYTDTQYF.

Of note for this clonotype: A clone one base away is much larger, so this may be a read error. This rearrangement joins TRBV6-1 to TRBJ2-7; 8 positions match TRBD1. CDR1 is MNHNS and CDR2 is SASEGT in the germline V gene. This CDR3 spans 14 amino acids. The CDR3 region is CASRTGTGTYERYF. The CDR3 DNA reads TGTGCCAGCAGGACCGGGACAGGCACCTACGAGCGGTACTTC.

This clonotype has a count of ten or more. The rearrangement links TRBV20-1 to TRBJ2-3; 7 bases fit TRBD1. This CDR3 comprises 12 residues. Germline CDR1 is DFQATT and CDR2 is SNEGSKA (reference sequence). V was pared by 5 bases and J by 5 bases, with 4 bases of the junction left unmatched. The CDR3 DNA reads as TGCAGTGCTGGAAGACAGGGAGATACGCAGTATTTT. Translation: CSAGRQGDTQYF.